This T cell receptor (beta chain) was retrieved from a study of blood T cell repertoires in COVID-19. Study as a whole: Collection of acute and convalescent COVID-19 samples took place in the United States, Italy and Spain. The cDNA or gDNA used as material had been derived from T cells, B-cell-depleted T cells, or PBMCs.

Followed longitudinally, the Seattle patients had been enrolled during active infection. The authors' processing: Amplification of reference gene primers was used by the study to estimate nucleated cell counts. Only in-frame clones appear in the TCRdb table, and some are missing; sequencing was by immunoSEQ multiplex PCR. V, J and clone size were drawn from that table, and D and trimming were deduced from the DNA. The sample holds around 300,000 clones, 70% to 90% seen once. The CDR3 is 14 amino acids. The V end lost 3 bases, the J end lost 2 bases, and 10 bases lay between the germline ends. Germline CDR1 is MNHNS and CDR2 is SASEGT.

The rearrangement uses TRBV6-1 and TRBJ1-2, with a weak D call TRBD1 (6 bases). Sequencing was carried out using peripheral blood. This receptor was taken from a woman aged 45 to 65 with COVID-19, enrolled during active disease. In DNA form, the CDR3 reads TGTGCCAGCAGTGAGACAGGAGTCAACTATGGCTACACCTTC. Translated, it gives CASSETGVNYGYTF.